These 7 T cell receptor beta chains came from one sample sequenced in a study of shared clonotypes between healthy human individuals. Sequenced by immunoSEQ multiplex PCR; TCRdb stores in-frame clones only, minus some. The sample carries some 900,000 clones, 70% to 85% recorded once. Sequencing input: memory CD4+ T cells sorted from blood. Subset given: CD45RA-negative fraction. These receptors came from a man aged 18 to 29 in good health.

This clone was seen repeatedly, ten times or more. This sequence joins TRBV7-2 and TRBJ1-1; 7 bases are a match to TRBD1. Germline CDR1 SGHTA, CDR2 FQGNSA. The V gene end was trimmed by 5 bases and the J gene end by 7 bases; junction bases not matched to a gene: 7. This CDR3 spans 13 amino acids. In nucleotides, the CDR3 is TGTGCCAGCAGCATAAGGGGACAGCTTGAAGCTTTCTTT. It yields the protein CASSIRGQLEAFF.

This chain joins TRBV15 and TRBJ2-7; 7 positions agree with TRBD2. The CDR3 consists of 16 residues. Germline V gene data show CDR1 as LNHNV and CDR2 as YYDKDF (reference sequence). V lost 5 bases, J lost 0 bases, and 10 bases stayed unmatched. The CDR3 sequence is CATSPRAGTSSYEQYF. As DNA, the CDR3 is TGTGCCACCAGCCCCCGAGCGGGGACCAGCTCCTACGAGCAGTACTTC.

This chain uses TRBV5-4 with TRBJ1-1; D is undetermined. The V gene's germline CDR1 is SGHNT and CDR2 YYREEE (reference sequence). V lost 0 bases to trimming and J lost 3 bases, with 12 bases between them. The CDR3 is 15 residues long. Here the CDR3 reads CASSLERGPDTEAFF. The CDR3 bases are TGTGCCAGCAGCTTGGAGCGGGGTCCGGACACTGAAGCTTTCTTT. Filled out from reference TRBV5-4 and TRBJ1-1, the complete variable domain reads ETGVTQSPTHLIKTRGQQVTLRCSSQSGHNTVSWYQQALGQGPQFIFQYYREEENGRGNFPPRFSGLQFPNYSSELNVNALELDDSALYLCASSLERGPDTEAFFGQGTRLTVV.

This clone was seen once. The rearrangement joins TRBV5-1 to TRBJ2-1; D not certain. Germline CDR1 is SGHRS and CDR2 is YFSETQ. The V and J ends lost 1 base and 2 bases respectively, with 13 bases between them. This CDR3 has 16 residues. DNA for the CDR3: TGCGCCAGCAGCTTGAAACGCTCCGGCACCTACAATGAGCAGTTCTTC. Its translation is CASSLKRSGTYNEQFF.

The chain links TRBV4-1 to TRBJ2-5; weak D call: TRBD1 (5 bases). The CDR3 contains 15 residues. Per germline, CDR1 MGHRA and CDR2 YSYEKL. Trimming left V 5 bases short and J 3 bases short, with 16 bases between. CDR3 sequence: CASSVDSGVEETQYF. DNA of the CDR3: TGCGCCAGCAGCGTCGACAGTGGAGTAGAAGAGACCCAGTACTTC.

V is TRBV30 and J is TRBJ1-5, with D perhaps matching TRBD1 (5 bases). V dropped 0 bases and J dropped 4 bases, with 10 bases sitting between them. Germline V gene data show CDR1 as GTSNPN and CDR2 as SVGIG (reference sequence). The CDR3 sequence is 14 residues long. CDR3 amino acids: CAWSVWGGNQPQHF. The DNA of the CDR3 is TGTGCCTGGAGTGTATGGGGGGGGAATCAGCCCCAGCATTTT.

This chain uses TRBV5-6 with TRBJ1-5; 7 bases are shared with TRBD1. J was trimmed by 6 bases and V by 4 bases; bases with no gene match: 7. Germline V gene data show CDR1 as SGHDT and CDR2 as YYEEEE. This CDR3 has 14 residues. CDR3 protein: CASSQTGRSQPQHF. CDR3 sequence (DNA): TGTGCCAGCAGCCAGACAGGGCGGTCTCAGCCCCAGCATTTT. Full variable domain (rest looked up from reference TRBV5-6 and TRBJ1-5): DAGVTQSPTHLIKTRGQQVTLRCSPKSGHDTVSWYQQALGQGPQFIFQYYEEEERQRGNFPDRFSGHQFPNYSSELNVNALLLGDSALYLCASSQTGRSQPQHFGDGTRLSIL.